This entry lists 15 T cell receptor beta chains sequenced from one sample in a study of T cell clones after liver transplantation. Sequencing used immunoSEQ multiplex PCR; TCRdb keeps in-frame clones, though not all of them. The sample shows roughly 20,000 clones, approximately 88% of them seen only once. The source was CD8+ T cells from blood, collected before liver transplant. The receptors were sampled from a human donor who received a liver transplant.

The chain couples TRBV11-1 to TRBJ2-5, with 8 bases that match TRBD1. CDR1 and CDR2 (germline): SGHAT, FQDESV (reference sequence). The CDR3 extends over 17 amino acids. The V segment lost 4 bases and the J segment 3 bases; nucleotides outside the gene matches: 13. CDR3 bases: TGTGCCAGCAGCTCTGGACTGGAGACAGGGGCGGAAGAGACCCAGTACTTC. This codes for CASSSGLETGAEETQYF.

The chain recombines TRBV9 with TRBJ1-2; D might be TRBD1 (5 bases). The CDR3 is made up of 15 amino acids. Deletions cut 0 bases from V and 3 bases from J, with 12 bases between. The V gene's germline CDR1 is SGDLS and CDR2 YYNGEE. The CDR3 region is CASSVAGDPYYGYTF. The CDR3 bases are TGTGCCAGCAGCGTAGCTGGGGACCCATACTATGGCTACACCTTC. Full variable domain (missing parts from reference TRBV9 and TRBJ1-2): DSGVTQTPKHLITATGQRVTLRCSPRSGDLSVYWYQQSLDQGLQFLIQYYNGEERAKGNILERFSAQQFPDLHSELNLSSLELGDSALYFCASSVAGDPYYGYTFGSGTRLTVV.

This clone was seen just once. The V and J genes are TRBV30 and TRBJ2-3, with D unclear. V was clipped by 0 bases and J by 3 bases, with 4 bases between them. This CDR3 region has 12 residues. The germline CDR1 and CDR2 sequences are GTSNPN and SVGIG (reference sequence). CDR3 sequence (DNA): TGTGCCTGGAGTGTAATGACAGATACGCAGTATTTT. This encodes CAWSVMTDTQYF.

This clone was detected only once. The chain is built from TRBV29-1 and TRBJ2-7, with TRBD1 matching over 7 bases. J lost 2 bases, V lost 7 bases, and 8 bases had no gene match. Germline V CDR1 and CDR2: SQVTM, ANQGSEA. The CDR3 totals 13 residues. The CDR3 region is CSALTGSPYEQYF. The CDR3 DNA reads TGCAGCGCCCTGACAGGGTCCCCCTACGAGCAGTACTTC.

CDR3 protein: CASSPLAGEGGDTQYF. CDR3 in DNA: TGTGCCAGCAGCCCCCTAGCGGGAGAGGGAGGGGATACGCAGTATTTT. The J gene is TRBJ2-3, the V gene TRBV9; 10 bases are shared with TRBD2. The CDR3 spans 16 residues. Germline V gene sequence: CDR1 SGDLS, CDR2 YYNGEE. V lost 4 bases and J lost 6; bases outside the gene matches: 11.

The chain joins TRBV9 to TRBJ2-3; TRBD1 agrees at 9 bases. Per the germline V gene, CDR1 is SGDLS and CDR2 is YYNGEE. CDR3 length equals 16 residues. The V gene end was trimmed by 3 bases and the J gene end by 4 bases; junction bases not matched to a gene: 9. CDR3 DNA sequence: TGTGCCAGCAGCGGCGGGGACAGGGTTTTTGCAGATACGCAGTATTTT. It specifies CASSGGDRVFADTQYF.

The chain joins TRBV9 to TRBJ2-1; 11 nucleotides agree with TRBD2. CDR3 size: 15 residues. Germline V gene data show CDR1 as SGDLS and CDR2 as YYNGEE. The V and J ends lost 0 bases and 6 bases, in that order; junction bases with no gene match: 2. CDR3 residues: CASSVDSGRANEQFF. DNA of the CDR3: TGTGCCAGCAGCGTAGATAGCGGGAGGGCCAATGAGCAGTTCTTC.

The chain combines TRBV28 with TRBJ1-1; no firm D call. The germline V gene encodes CDR1 MDHEN and CDR2 SYDVKM. The CDR3 spans 15 residues. Deletions cut 0 bases from V and 2 bases from J, with 10 bases between. The CDR3 protein is CASSLWAGTNTEAFF. For the CDR3, the DNA is TGTGCCAGCAGTTTATGGGCAGGAACCAACACTGAAGCTTTCTTT.

This clone is medium-sized in the sample. The same CDR3 can be traced to other DNA sequences in this sample. The chain has TRBV5-1 and TRBJ2-1, with D possibly being TRBD2 (6 bases). The CDR3 loop spans 14 amino acids. CDR1 SGHRS and CDR2 YFSETQ come from the germline V gene. Trimming left V 3 bases short and J 4 bases short, with 11 bases between. CDR3: CASSSGGTYNEQFF. CDR3 in DNA: TGCGCCAGCAGCTCTGGCGGGACTTACAATGAGCAGTTCTTC.

The chain links TRBV19 to TRBJ2-6; no definite D call. V lost 7 bases to trimming and J lost 4 bases, with 17 bases between them. The CDR3 has 16 residues. Germline lookup yields CDR1 LNHDA and CDR2 SQIVND (reference sequence). The CDR3 loop reads CASTLGPSPGANVLTF. DNA of the CDR3: TGTGCCAGTACCCTGGGCCCATCCCCCGGGGCCAACGTCCTGACTTTC.

The chain couples TRBV19 to TRBJ1-3; D unresolved. This CDR3 comprises 14 residues. V was clipped by 7 bases and J by 0 bases, with 10 bases between them. The germline V gene encodes CDR1 LNHDA and CDR2 SQIVND (reference sequence). In nucleotides, the CDR3 is TGTGCCAGTAATTCAGCGACCTCTGGAAACACCATATATTTT. It encodes CASNSATSGNTIYF.

The J gene is TRBJ2-1, the V gene TRBV19; D not certain. V was trimmed by 1 base and J by 12 bases, leaving 10 bases between them. The CDR3 sequence is 12 residues long. Germline V CDR1 and CDR2: LNHDA, SQIVND (reference sequence). The CDR3 protein is CASSIGVIAQFF. CDR3 nucleotides: TGTGCCAGTAGTATAGGGGTGATAGCGCAGTTCTTC.

The V gene is TRBV27, the J gene TRBJ2-4; TRBD2 is a possible D gene (6 bases). Germline V gives CDR1 MNHEY, CDR2 SMNVEV (reference sequence). The germline V and J ends were trimmed by 5 bases and 1 base, with 9 bases remaining between them. CDR3 size: 14 residues. The CDR3 loop is CASSPGGAKNIQYF. Written as DNA, the CDR3 is TGTGCCAGCAGTCCCGGAGGGGCCAAAAACATTCAGTACTTC.

This clone has only a few counts. The CDR3 coding sequence is TGTGCCAGCAGCATCAGGATCCATAACACTGAAGCTTTCTTT. It codes for CASSIRIHNTEAFF. The chain recombines TRBV7-2 with TRBJ1-1, with unresolved D. The V end was cut by 5 bases, the J end by 2 bases, with 12 bases between. The CDR3 has 14 residues. Per germline, CDR1 SGHTA and CDR2 FQGNSA.

The CDR3 loop reads CASSMGQTMNTEAFF. CDR3 coding DNA: TGTGCCAGTAGTATGGGACAGACTATGAACACTGAAGCTTTCTTT. The V and J genes are TRBV19 and TRBJ1-1; TRBD1 matches 7 bases. Germline assignment: CDR1 LNHDA and CDR2 SQIVND (reference sequence). The length of the CDR3 is 15 residues. V dropped 3 bases and J dropped 0; count of bases not matched to a gene: 4.